Following are 23 T cell receptor beta chains from one sample sequenced in a study of graft-versus-host responses after intestinal transplantation. The repertoire was sequenced with immunoSEQ multiplex PCR; TCRdb's copy has only in-frame clones and lacks some. This sample has about 100,000 clones, with roughly 84% found just once. For these receptors, no antigen is known. Sequenced material: unstimulated CD4+ T cells sorted from spleen or lymph node cells, taken before transplant. These receptors were taken from a human donor who was the organ donor for an intestinal transplant.

The V gene is TRBV6-5, the J gene TRBJ2-7, with D possibly matching TRBD2 (6 bases). There are 13 residues in the CDR3. CDR1 is MNHEY and CDR2 is SVGAGI in the germline V gene. V was shortened by 11 bases and J by 6 bases, with 20 bases between the two germline ends. CDR3 DNA sequence: TGTGCCGGATCCCACGGCGCGGGGCGCGAGCAGTACTTC. Encoded protein: CAGSHGAGREQYF.

This chain joins TRBV29-1 and TRBJ2-3; the D gene is possibly TRBD2 (5 bases). Germline V CDR1 and CDR2: SQVTM, ANQGSEA. V was trimmed by 1 base and J by 4 bases, leaving 18 bases between them. The CDR3 runs to 16 residues. The CDR3 nucleotides read TGCAGCGTTGAAGGGCGGGTAGCCGTACCCCCAGATACGCAGTATTTT. Translating it yields CSVEGRVAVPPDTQYF.

The chain is built from TRBV4-1 and TRBJ2-7, with 9 bases aligning to TRBD1. Germline V gene lookup returns CDR1 MGHRA and CDR2 YSYEKL. The CDR3 is 15 amino acids. V lost 8 bases, J lost 4 bases, and 12 bases stayed unmatched. CDR3 region: CASGKIGTGSYEQYF. CDR3 in DNA: TGCGCCAGCGGAAAGATTGGGACAGGGAGTTACGAGCAGTACTTC.

The rearrangement links TRBV30 to TRBJ1-4, with 10 nucleotides matching TRBD1. The V gene end was trimmed by 3 bases and the J gene end by 8 bases; junction bases not matched to a gene: 6. The germline gives CDR1 GTSNPN, CDR2 SVGIG (reference sequence). This CDR3 is built from 14 residues. The CDR3 protein is CAWRVDRGPEKLFF. The DNA of the CDR3 is TGTGCCTGGAGGGTCGACAGGGGGCCAGAAAAACTGTTTTTT.

This clone was observed a handful of times. This sequence joins TRBV5-6 and TRBJ2-2, with D unresolved. Germline loops: CDR1 SGHDT, CDR2 YYEEEE. V was pared by 1 base and J by 4 bases, with 2 bases between. The CDR3 has 12 residues. CDR3 coding DNA: TGTGCCAGCAGCTTGTCCACCGGGGAGCTGTTTTTT. This gives the protein CASSLSTGELFF.

This chain uses TRBV28 with TRBJ1-5; D remains unclear. Trimming shortened V by 3 bases and J by 7 bases, and 7 bases separated the two germline ends. CDR3 length: 12 amino acids. Germline values: CDR1 MDHEN, CDR2 SYDVKM. The CDR3 here is CASSFVIQPQHF. CDR3 sequence (DNA): TGTGCCAGCAGTTTTGTCATACAGCCCCAGCATTTT.

The V gene is TRBV18, the J gene TRBJ1-1; 7 positions match TRBD1. After removal of 6 bases from V and 6 bases from J, the junction contained 7 bases not matched to a gene. This CDR3 contains 13 residues. Germline assignment: CDR1 KGHSH and CDR2 LQKENI. The CDR3 spells CASSHGTVSEAFF. DNA for the CDR3: TGTGCCAGCTCCCACGGGACAGTCTCTGAAGCTTTCTTT. The variable domain in full, with the rest retrieved from reference TRBV18 and TRBJ1-1, is NAGVMQNPRHLVRRRGQEARLRCSPMKGHSHVYWYRQLPEEGLKFMVYLQKENIIDESGMPKERFSAEFPKEGPSILRIQQVVRGDSAAYFCASSHGTVSEAFFGQGTRLTVV.

The chain is built from TRBV30 and TRBJ1-5; maybe TRBD1 (5 bases). The CDR3 contains 16 residues. Trimming pared 0 bases from V and 2 bases from J, leaving 14 bases between. From germline, CDR1 is GTSNPN and CDR2 SVGIG (reference sequence). The CDR3: CAWSVHGDGGNQPQHF. In nucleotides, the CDR3 is TGTGCCTGGAGTGTACACGGGGACGGGGGCAATCAGCCCCAGCATTTT.

J is TRBJ1-2 and V is TRBV6-5; the match to TRBD1 covers 8 bases. V trimming: 2 bases; J trimming: 4 bases; junction bases outside the gene matches: 9. CDR1 and CDR2 from the germline V gene are MNHEY and SVGAGI. CDR3 size: 16 residues. The CDR3 reads CASSYLGTGETYGYTF. DNA of the CDR3: TGTGCCAGCAGTTACCTTGGGACAGGAGAAACCTATGGCTACACCTTC.

This chain uses TRBV19 with TRBJ1-6, with TRBD1 identical over 7 bases. The CDR3 has 14 residues. V trimming: 4 bases; J trimming: 10 bases; junction bases outside the gene matches: 7. Germline assignment: CDR1 LNHDA and CDR2 SQIVND (reference sequence). The CDR3 is CASSSTGVGSPLHF. Here the CDR3 DNA reads TGTGCCAGTAGTAGCACAGGGGTCGGATCACCCCTCCACTTT.

The V call is TRBV5-6, the J call TRBJ2-7; 11 nucleotides match TRBD1. V trimming: 4 bases; J trimming: 0 bases; junction bases outside the gene matches: 6. Germline values: CDR1 SGHDT, CDR2 YYEEEE. The CDR3 consists of 16 residues. In DNA form, the CDR3 reads TGTGCCAGCAGCAGGACAGGGGGCTGGGGCTCCTACGAGCAGTACTTC. It translates to CASSRTGGWGSYEQYF.

This rearrangement joins TRBV2 to TRBJ2-7; unclear D gene. V gave up 6 bases and J gave up 2 bases, with 8 bases separating them. The CDR3 runs to 12 residues. Germline CDR1 is SNHLY and CDR2 is FYNNEI. The CDR3 loop is CASRFATYEQYF. For the CDR3, the DNA is TGTGCCAGCAGGTTCGCGACCTACGAGCAGTACTTC.

This clone was recorded once. The J gene is TRBJ1-1, the V gene TRBV9, with TRBD1 identical over 7 bases. Germline V gives CDR1 SGDLS, CDR2 YYNGEE. V was pared by 4 bases and J by 8 bases, with 11 bases of the junction left unmatched. There are 14 residues in the CDR3. Written as DNA, the CDR3 is TGTGCCAGCAGCACAGGGGCAGCCTTCATAGAAGCTTTCTTT. Its translation is CASSTGAAFIEAFF.

The genes are TRBV28 and TRBJ1-5, with D possibly TRBD1 on 6 matching bases. The CDR3 runs to 13 residues. The V gene's germline CDR1 is MDHEN and CDR2 SYDVKM. V was trimmed by 4 bases and J by 2 bases, leaving 6 bases between them. The CDR3 reads CASSYRGNQPQHF. CDR3 DNA sequence: TGTGCCAGCAGTTACAGGGGCAATCAGCCCCAGCATTTT.

The CDR3 region is CASSLAPFGEGQEAFF. The CDR3 nucleotides read TGCGCCAGCAGCTTGGCACCATTTGGGGAGGGGCAAGAAGCTTTCTTT. The V call is TRBV5-1, the J call TRBJ1-1; TRBD1 is a possible D gene (5 bases). Germline values: CDR1 SGHRS, CDR2 YFSETQ. The CDR3 has 16 amino acids. Trimming left V 0 bases short and J 8 bases short, with 20 bases between.

The chain has TRBV14 and TRBJ1-4; 9 bases are a match to TRBD1. With V trimmed by 2 bases and J by 14 bases, 6 bases remained unmatched. The germline CDR1 and CDR2 sequences are SGHDN and FVKESK. The CDR3 is 13 residues long. CDR3 bases: TGTGCCAGCAGCCAAAAGCCGGGACAGGGTCTGTTTTTT. Protein product: CASSQKPGQGLFF.

The chain joins TRBV6-6 to TRBJ2-7; D might be TRBD1 or TRBD2, each matching 6 bases. The CDR3 is 16 amino acids. Germline CDR1 and CDR2: MNHNY and SVGAGI (reference sequence). V was cut by 2 bases and J by 4 bases, with 18 bases left in between. The CDR3 is CASSYGGRGFYYEQYF. CDR3 DNA: TGTGCCAGCAGTTACGGGGGGCGCGGGTTTTATTACGAGCAGTACTTC.

Only one count was recorded for this clone. CDR3 residues: CASSPLARDRENGYTF. The CDR3 region has the DNA TGCGCCAGCAGCCCCCTCGCCCGGGACAGAGAAAATGGCTACACCTTC. The chain recombines TRBV4-1 with TRBJ1-2; the match to TRBD1 covers 7 bases. The CDR3 contains 16 residues. With 4 bases clipped from V and 6 bases from J, the junction kept 14 bases outside the gene matches. Germline V gene sequence: CDR1 MGHRA, CDR2 YSYEKL.

The V and J genes are TRBV7-2 and TRBJ2-7; a weak D match, TRBD2 (6 bases). This CDR3 contains 12 residues. V was cut by 5 bases and J by 2 bases, with 7 bases left in between. The germline CDR1 and CDR2 sequences are SGHTA and FQGNSA. CDR3: CASSPGAYEQYF. As DNA, the CDR3 is TGTGCCAGCAGCCCGGGGGCCTACGAGCAGTACTTC. The variable domain in full, with the rest retrieved from reference TRBV7-2 and TRBJ2-7, is GAGVSQSPSNKVTEKGKDVELRCDPISGHTALYWYRQSLGQGLEFLIYFQGNSAPDKSGLPSDRFSAERTGGSVSTLTIQRTQQEDSAVYLCASSPGAYEQYFGPGTRLTVT.

Worth noting for this clone: Distinct nucleotide sequences in the sample also encode this CDR3. V and J are TRBV7-9 and TRBJ2-7; D is perhaps TRBD2 (5 bases). The length of the CDR3 is 13 residues. In germline, CDR1 is SEHNR, CDR2 FQNEAQ (reference sequence). The germline V and J ends were trimmed by 0 bases and 3 bases, with 6 bases remaining between them. CDR3 nucleotides: TGTGCCAGCAGCTTAGCTGGAGGCTACGAGCAGTACTTC. Translating it yields CASSLAGGYEQYF.

This rearrangement joins TRBV5-1 to TRBJ2-5; 8 nucleotides match TRBD1. The CDR3 consists of 16 residues. The V gene end was trimmed by 6 bases and the J gene end by 1 base; junction bases not matched to a gene: 11. Looked up from germline, CDR1 is SGHRS and CDR2 is YFSETQ. This CDR3 reads CASTSIKGQGQETQYF. The CDR3 DNA reads as TGCGCCAGCACCTCAATCAAAGGACAGGGCCAAGAGACCCAGTACTTC.

The rearrangement uses TRBV7-2 and TRBJ2-7; 12 bases agree with TRBD1. This CDR3 is built from 16 residues. CDR1 is SGHTA and CDR2 is FQGNSA in the germline V gene. V was pared by 1 base and J by 1 base, with 2 bases of the junction left unmatched. CDR3 in amino acids: CASSLGDRGRSYEQYF. The CDR3 nucleotides are TGTGCCAGCAGCTTAGGGGACAGGGGGCGGTCCTACGAGCAGTACTTC.

This chain joins TRBV28 and TRBJ2-7; 7 bases align to TRBD1. CDR1 is MDHEN and CDR2 is SYDVKM in the germline V gene. The CDR3 contains 12 residues. V lost 10 bases, J lost 2 bases, and 5 bases stayed unmatched. CDR3: CATTGTAYEQYF. The CDR3 DNA reads TGTGCCACCACGGGGACAGCCTACGAGCAGTACTTC.